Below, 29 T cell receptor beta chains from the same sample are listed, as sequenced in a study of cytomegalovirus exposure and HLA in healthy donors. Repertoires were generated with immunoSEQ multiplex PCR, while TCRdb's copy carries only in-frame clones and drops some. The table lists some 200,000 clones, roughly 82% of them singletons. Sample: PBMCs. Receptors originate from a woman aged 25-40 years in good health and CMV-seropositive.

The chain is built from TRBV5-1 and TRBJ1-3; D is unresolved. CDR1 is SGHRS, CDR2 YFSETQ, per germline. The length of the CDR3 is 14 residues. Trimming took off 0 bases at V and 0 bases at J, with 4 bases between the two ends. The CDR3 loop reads CASSLVSSGNTIYF. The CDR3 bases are TGCGCCAGCAGCTTGGTTAGCTCTGGAAACACCATATATTTT.

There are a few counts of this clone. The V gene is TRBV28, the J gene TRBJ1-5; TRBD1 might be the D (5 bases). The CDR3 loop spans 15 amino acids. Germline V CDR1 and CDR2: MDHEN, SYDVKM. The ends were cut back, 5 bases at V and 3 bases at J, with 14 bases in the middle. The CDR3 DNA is TGTGCCAGCAGTGATCAGGGTTCTAACAATCAGCCCCAGCATTTT. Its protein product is CASSDQGSNNQPQHF.

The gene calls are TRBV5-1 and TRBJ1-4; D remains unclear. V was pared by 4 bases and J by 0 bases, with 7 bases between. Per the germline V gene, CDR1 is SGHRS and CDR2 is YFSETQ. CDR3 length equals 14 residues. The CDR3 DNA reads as TGCGCCAGCAGCCCCAGCGCAACTAATGAAAAACTGTTTTTT. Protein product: CASSPSATNEKLFF.

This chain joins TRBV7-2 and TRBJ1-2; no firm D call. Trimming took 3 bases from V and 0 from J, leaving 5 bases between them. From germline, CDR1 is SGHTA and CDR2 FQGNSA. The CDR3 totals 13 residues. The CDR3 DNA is TGTGCCAGCAGCTTTATTACTAACTATGGCTACACCTTC. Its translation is CASSFITNYGYTF.

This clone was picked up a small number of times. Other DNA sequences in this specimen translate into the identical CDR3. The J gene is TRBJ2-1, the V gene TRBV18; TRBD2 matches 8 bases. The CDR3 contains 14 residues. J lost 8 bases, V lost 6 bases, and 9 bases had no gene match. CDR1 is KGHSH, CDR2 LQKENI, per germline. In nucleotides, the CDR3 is TGTGCCAGCTCGCCCGGACTAGCTGGGTATGAGCAGTTCTTC. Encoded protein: CASSPGLAGYEQFF. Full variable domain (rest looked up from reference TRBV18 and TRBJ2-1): NAGVMQNPRHLVRRRGQEARLRCSPMKGHSHVYWYRQLPEEGLKFMVYLQKENIIDESGMPKERFSAEFPKEGPSILRIQQVVRGDSAAYFCASSPGLAGYEQFFGPGTRLTVL.

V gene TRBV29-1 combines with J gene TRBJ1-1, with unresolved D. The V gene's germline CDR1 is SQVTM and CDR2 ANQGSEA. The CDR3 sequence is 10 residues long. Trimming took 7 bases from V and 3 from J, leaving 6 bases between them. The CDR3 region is CSATDTEAFF. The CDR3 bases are TGCAGCGCCACAGACACTGAAGCTTTCTTT.

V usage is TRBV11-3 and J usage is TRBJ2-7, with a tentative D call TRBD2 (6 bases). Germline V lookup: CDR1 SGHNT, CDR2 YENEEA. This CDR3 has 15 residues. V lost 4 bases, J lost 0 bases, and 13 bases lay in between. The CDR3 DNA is TGTGCCAGCAGCTCCAGCACGACTAGCTCCTACGAGCAGTACTTC. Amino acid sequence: CASSSSTTSSYEQYF.

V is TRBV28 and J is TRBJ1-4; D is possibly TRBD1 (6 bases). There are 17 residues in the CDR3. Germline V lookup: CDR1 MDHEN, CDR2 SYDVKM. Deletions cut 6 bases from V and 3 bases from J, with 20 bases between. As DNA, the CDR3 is TGTGCCAGCAGCCCTGGGCGGGGGCAACGTTCTAATGAAAAACTGTTTTTT. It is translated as CASSPGRGQRSNEKLFF.

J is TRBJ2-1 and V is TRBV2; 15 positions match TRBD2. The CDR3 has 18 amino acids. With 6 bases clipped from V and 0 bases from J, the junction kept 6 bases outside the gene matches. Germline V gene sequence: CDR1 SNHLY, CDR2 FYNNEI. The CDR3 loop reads CASRGGTSGGSSYNEQFF. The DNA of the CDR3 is TGTGCCAGCAGAGGTGGGACTAGCGGGGGGAGCTCCTACAATGAGCAGTTCTTC.

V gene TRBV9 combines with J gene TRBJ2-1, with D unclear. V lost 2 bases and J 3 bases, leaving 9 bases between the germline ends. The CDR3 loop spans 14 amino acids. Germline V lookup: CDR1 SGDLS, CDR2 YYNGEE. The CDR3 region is CASSVVQIYNEQFF. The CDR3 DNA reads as TGTGCCAGCAGCGTCGTACAGATCTACAATGAGCAGTTCTTC.

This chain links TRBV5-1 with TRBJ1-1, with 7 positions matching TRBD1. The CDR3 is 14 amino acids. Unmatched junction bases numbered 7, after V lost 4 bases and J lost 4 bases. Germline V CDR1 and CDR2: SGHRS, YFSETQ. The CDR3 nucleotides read TGCGCCAGCAGCCAATCAGGGGGATCCACTGAAGCTTTCTTT. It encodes CASSQSGGSTEAFF.

CDR3: CAISGPGAGGYNEQFF. Here the CDR3 DNA reads TGTGCCATCAGTGGGCCAGGGGCAGGGGGCTACAATGAGCAGTTCTTC. The chain is built from TRBV10-3 and TRBJ2-1; 7 bases are shared with TRBD1. This CDR3 comprises 16 residues. In germline, CDR1 is ENHRY, CDR2 SYGVKD. With V trimmed by 4 bases and J by 3 bases, 9 bases remained unmatched.

This CDR3 reads CASSHTDRAEAFF. The CDR3, as DNA: TGCGCCAGCAGCCATACGGACAGGGCTGAAGCTTTCTTT. This chain links TRBV5-1 with TRBJ1-1; 8 bases match TRBD1. V lost 4 bases and J lost 6; bases outside the gene matches: 5. The germline CDR1 and CDR2 sequences are SGHRS and YFSETQ. This CDR3 comprises 13 residues.

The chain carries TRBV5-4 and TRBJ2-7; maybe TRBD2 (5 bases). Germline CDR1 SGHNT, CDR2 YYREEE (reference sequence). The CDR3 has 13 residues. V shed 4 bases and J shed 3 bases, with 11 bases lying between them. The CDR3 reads CASSPTAGYEQYF. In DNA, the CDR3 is TGTGCCAGCAGCCCGACGGCGGGCTACGAGCAGTACTTC.

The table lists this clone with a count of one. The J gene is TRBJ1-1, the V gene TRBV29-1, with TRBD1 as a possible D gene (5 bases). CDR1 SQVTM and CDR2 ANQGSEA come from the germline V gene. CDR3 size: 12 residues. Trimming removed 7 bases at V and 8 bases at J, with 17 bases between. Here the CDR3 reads CSAERGGDEAFF. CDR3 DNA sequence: TGCAGCGCCGAGAGAGGAGGGGACGAAGCTTTCTTT.

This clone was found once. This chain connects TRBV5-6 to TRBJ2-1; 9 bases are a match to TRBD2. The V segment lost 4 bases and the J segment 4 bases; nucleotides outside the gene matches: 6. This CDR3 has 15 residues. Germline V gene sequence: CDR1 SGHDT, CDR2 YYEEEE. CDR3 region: CASSDSGRSYNEQFF. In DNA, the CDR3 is TGTGCCAGCAGCGACAGCGGGAGGTCTTACAATGAGCAGTTCTTC.

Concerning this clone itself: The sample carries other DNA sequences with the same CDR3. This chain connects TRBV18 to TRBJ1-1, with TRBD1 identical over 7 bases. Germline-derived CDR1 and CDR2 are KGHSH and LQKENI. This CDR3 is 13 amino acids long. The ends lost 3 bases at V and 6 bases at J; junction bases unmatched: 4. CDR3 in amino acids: CASSPGQGAEAFF. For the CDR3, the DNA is TGTGCCAGCTCACCGGGGCAGGGGGCTGAAGCTTTCTTT.

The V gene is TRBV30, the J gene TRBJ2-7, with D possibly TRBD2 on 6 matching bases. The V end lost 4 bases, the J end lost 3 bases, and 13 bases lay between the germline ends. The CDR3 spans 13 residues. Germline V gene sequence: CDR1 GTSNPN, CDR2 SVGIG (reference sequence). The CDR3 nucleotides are TGTGCCTGGATCCGGGACTCCAACTACGAGCAGTACTTC. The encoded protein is CAWIRDSNYEQYF.

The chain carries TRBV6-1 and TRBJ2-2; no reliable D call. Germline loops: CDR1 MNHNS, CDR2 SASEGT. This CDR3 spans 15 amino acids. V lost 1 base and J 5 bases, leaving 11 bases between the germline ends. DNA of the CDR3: TGTGCCAGCAGTGAAGATGGCAGCGATACCGGGGAGCTGTTTTTT. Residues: CASSEDGSDTGELFF.

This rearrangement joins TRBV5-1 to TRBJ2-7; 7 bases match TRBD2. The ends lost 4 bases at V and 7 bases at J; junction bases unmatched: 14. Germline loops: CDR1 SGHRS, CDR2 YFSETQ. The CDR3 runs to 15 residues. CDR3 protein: CASSLVSGGPREQYF. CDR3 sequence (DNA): TGCGCCAGCAGCCTCGTTTCGGGGGGACCGAGAGAGCAGTACTTC.

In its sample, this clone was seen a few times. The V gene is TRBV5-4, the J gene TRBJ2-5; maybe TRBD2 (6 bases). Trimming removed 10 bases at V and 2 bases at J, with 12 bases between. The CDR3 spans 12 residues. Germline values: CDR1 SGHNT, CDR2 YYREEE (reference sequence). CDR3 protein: CASGRGQETQYF. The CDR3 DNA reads TGTGCCTCGGGCCGGGGGCAAGAGACCCAGTACTTC.

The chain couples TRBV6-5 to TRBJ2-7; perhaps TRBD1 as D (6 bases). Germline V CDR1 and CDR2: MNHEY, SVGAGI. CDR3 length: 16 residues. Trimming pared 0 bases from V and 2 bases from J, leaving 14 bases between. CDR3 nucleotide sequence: TGTGCCAGCAGTTACTCGGGCAGGGGCGAGACCTACGAGCAGTACTTC. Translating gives CASSYSGRGETYEQYF.

The CDR3 loop is CASSLGLAGMSYEQYF. CDR3 nucleotides: TGTGCCAGCAGCTTAGGACTAGCGGGAATGTCGTACGAGCAGTACTTC. The V and J genes are TRBV13 and TRBJ2-7, with 10 bases that match TRBD2. This CDR3 is 16 amino acids long. The trim removed 0 bases at V and 4 bases at J, leaving 6 bases unmatched. Germline V gene sequence: CDR1 PRHDT, CDR2 FYEKMQ (reference sequence).

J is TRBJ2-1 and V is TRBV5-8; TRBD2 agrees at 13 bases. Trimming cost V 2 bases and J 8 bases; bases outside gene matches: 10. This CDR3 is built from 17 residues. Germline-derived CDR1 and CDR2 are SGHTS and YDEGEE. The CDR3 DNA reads TGTGCCAGCAGCTTAGCTGGGACTAGCGGGATGGGCTATGAGCAGTTCTTC. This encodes CASSLAGTSGMGYEQFF. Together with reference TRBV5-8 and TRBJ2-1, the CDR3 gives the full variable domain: EAGVTQSPTHLIKTRGQQATLRCSPISGHTSVYWYQQALGLGLQFLLWYDEGEERNRGNFPPRFSGRQFPNYSSELNVNALELEDSALYLCASSLAGTSGMGYEQFFGPGTRLTVL.

CDR3 nucleotide sequence: TGTGCCAGCAGCGCGACAGGGGTCGGGGATACGCAGTATTTT. Translated: CASSATGVGDTQYF. This chain joins TRBV9 and TRBJ2-3; 8 bases are shared with TRBD1. The V and J ends lost 3 bases and 6 bases, in that order; junction bases with no gene match: 6. Germline assignment: CDR1 SGDLS and CDR2 YYNGEE. The CDR3 consists of 14 residues.

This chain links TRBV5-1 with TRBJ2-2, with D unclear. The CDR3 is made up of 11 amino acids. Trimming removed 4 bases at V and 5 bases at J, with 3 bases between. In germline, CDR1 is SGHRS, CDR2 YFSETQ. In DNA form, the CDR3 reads TGCGCCAGCAGCCAAACCGGGGAGCTGTTTTTT. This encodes CASSQTGELFF.

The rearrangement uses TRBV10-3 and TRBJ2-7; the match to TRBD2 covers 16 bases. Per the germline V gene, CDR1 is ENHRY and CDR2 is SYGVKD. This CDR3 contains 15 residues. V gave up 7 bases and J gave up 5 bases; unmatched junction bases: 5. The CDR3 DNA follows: TGTGCCATCACACCGGGACTAGCGGGAGGGAACGAGCAGTACTTC. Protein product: CAITPGLAGGNEQYF.

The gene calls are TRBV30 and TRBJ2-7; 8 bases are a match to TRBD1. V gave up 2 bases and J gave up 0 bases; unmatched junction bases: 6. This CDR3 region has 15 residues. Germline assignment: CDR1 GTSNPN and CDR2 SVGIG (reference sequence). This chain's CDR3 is CAWSTPGTGSYEQYF. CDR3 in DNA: TGTGCCTGGAGTACTCCCGGGACAGGCTCCTACGAGCAGTACTTC.

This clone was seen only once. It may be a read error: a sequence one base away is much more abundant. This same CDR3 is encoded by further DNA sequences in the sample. The CDR3 sequence: CASSEALAGVKQYF. For the CDR3, the DNA is TGTGCCAGCAGTGAAGCTCTAGCGGGAGTTAAGCAGTACTTC. The chain combines TRBV2 with TRBJ2-7; the match to TRBD2 covers 10 bases. Trimming removed 0 bases from V and 8 bases from J; junction bases left unmatched: 4. CDR1 and CDR2 (germline): SNHLY, FYNNEI. CDR3 length equals 14 residues.